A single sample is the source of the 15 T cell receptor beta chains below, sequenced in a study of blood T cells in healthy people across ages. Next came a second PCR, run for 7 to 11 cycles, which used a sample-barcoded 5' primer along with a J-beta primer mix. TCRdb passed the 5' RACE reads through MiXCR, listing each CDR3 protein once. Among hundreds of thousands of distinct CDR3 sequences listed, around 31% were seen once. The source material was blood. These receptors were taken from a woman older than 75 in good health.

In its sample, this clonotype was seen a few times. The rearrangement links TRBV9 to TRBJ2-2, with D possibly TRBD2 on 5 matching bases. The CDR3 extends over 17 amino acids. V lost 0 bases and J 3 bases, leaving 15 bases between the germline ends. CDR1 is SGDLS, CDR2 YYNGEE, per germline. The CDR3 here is CASSVARAFGDTGELFF. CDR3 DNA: TGTGCCAGCAGCGTAGCTAGGGCTTTCGGGGACACCGGGGAGCTGTTTTTT.

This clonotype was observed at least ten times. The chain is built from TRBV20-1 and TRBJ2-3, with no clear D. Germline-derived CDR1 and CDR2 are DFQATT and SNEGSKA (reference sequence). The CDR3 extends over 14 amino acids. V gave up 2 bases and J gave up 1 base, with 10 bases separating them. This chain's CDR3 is CSARNRHRTDTQYF. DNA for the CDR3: TGCAGTGCTAGAAACCGTCATCGCACAGATACGCAGTATTTT.

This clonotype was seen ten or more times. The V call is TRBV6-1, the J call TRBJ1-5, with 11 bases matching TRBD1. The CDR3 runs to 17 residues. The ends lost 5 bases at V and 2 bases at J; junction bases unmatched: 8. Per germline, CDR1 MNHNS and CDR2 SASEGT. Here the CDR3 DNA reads TGTGCCAGCAGTCCGGACAGGGGGCTGGACGGCAATCAGCCCCAGCATTTT. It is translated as CASSPDRGLDGNQPQHF.

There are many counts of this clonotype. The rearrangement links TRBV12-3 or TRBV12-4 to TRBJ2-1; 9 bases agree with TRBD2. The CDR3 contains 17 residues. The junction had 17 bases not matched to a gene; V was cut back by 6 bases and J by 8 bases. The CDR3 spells CASSQGVGAGGLDEQFF. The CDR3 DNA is TGTGCCAGCAGCCAAGGGGTGGGGGCGGGGGGGCTTGATGAGCAGTTCTTC.

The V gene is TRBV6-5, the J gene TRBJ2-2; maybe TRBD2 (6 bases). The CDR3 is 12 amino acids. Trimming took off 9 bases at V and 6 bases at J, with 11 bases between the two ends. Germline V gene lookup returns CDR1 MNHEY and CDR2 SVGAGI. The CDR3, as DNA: TGTGCCAGTTTGGGGGGTCCCGGGGAGCTGTTTTTT. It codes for CASLGGPGELFF.

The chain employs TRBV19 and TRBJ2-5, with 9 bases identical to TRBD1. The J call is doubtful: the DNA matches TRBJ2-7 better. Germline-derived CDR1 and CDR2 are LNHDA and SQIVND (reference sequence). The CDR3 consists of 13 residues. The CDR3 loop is CASNQGQGDEQYF. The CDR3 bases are TGTGCCAGTAACCAGGGACAGGGAGACGAGCAGTACTTC.

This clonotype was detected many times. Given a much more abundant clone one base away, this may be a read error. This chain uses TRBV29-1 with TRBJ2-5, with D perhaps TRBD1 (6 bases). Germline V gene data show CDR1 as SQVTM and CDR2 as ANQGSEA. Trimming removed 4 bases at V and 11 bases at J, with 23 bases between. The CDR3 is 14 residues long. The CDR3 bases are TGCAGCGTTGTGATGAGACAGGTAACCAGGGAGCAGTACTTC. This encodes CSVVMRQVTREQYF.

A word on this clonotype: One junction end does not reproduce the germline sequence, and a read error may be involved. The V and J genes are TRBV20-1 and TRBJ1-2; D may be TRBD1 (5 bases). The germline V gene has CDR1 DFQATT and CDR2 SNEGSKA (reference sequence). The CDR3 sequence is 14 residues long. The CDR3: CSASREGLQRGHTF. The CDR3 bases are TGCAGTGCTAGTAGGGAGGGACTGCAGCGTGGCCACACCTTC.

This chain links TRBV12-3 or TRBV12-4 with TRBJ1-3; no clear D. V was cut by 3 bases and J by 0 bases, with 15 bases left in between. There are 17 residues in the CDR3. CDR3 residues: CASSLYGRTISGNTIYF. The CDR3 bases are TGTGCCAGCAGTTTGTACGGAAGGACTATCTCTGGAAACACCATATATTTT.

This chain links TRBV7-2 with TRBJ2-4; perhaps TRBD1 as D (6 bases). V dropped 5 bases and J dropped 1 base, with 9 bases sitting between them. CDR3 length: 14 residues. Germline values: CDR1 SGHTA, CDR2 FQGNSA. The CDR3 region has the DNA TGTGCCAGCAGCACAGGGCCGGCCAAAAACATTCAGTACTTC. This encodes CASSTGPAKNIQYF.

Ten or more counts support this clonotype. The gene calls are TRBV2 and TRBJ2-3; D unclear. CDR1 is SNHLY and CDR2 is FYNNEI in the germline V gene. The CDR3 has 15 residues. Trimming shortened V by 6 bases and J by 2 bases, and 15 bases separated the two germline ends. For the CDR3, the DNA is TGTGCCAGCAGGGCTACATCAACCAACACAGATACGCAGTATTTT. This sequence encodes CASRATSTNTDTQYF.

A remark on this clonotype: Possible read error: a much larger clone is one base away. CDR3 amino acids: CASSPGQGFPWGQYF. The DNA for the CDR3 is TGTGCCAGCAGCCCGGGGCAGGGTTTTCCCTGGGGGCAGTACTTC. The J gene is TRBJ2-5, the V gene TRBV5-6; either TRBD1 or TRBD2 may supply D (5 bases each). Trimming stripped 4 bases from V and 11 bases from J, with 24 bases between. The CDR3 sequence is 15 residues long. Germline lookup yields CDR1 SGHDT and CDR2 YYEEEE.

The CDR3 sequence: CASSLVWVEDTQYF. The DNA of the CDR3 is TGTGCCAGCAGCTTGGTCTGGGTGGAAGATACGCAGTATTTT. The chain has TRBV7-2 and TRBJ2-3; D not resolved. V lost 3 bases and J 5 bases, leaving 12 bases between the germline ends. The CDR3 covers 14 residues. Germline V gives CDR1 SGHTA, CDR2 FQGNSA.

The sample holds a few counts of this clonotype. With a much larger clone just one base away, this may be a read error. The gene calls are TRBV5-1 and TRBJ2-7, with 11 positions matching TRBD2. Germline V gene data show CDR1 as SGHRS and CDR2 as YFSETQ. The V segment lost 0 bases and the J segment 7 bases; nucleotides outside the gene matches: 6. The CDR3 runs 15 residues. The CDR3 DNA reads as TGCGCCAGCAGCTTGGTAGCGGGGGGGCCTAATGAGCAGTACTTC. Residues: CASSLVAGGPNEQYF.

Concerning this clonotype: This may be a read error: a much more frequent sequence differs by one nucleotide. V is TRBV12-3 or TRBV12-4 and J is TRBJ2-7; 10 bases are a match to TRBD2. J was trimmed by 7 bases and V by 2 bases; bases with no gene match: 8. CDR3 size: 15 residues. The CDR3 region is CASSLKSSGGGEQYF. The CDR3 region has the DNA TGTGCCAGCAGTTTAAAGTCTAGCGGGGGAGGTGAGCAGTACTTC.